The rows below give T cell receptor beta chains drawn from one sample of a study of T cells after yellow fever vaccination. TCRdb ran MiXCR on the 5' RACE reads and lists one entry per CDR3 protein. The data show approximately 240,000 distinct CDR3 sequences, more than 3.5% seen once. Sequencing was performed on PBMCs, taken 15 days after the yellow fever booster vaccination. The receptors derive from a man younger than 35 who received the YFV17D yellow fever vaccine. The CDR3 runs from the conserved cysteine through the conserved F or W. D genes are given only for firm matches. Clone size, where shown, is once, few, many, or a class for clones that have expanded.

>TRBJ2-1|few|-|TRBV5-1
CASSWGAGGNEQFF
TGCGCCAGCAGCTGGGGGGCAGGGGGGAATGAGCAGTTCTTC
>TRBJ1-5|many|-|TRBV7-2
CASSGTRYQPQHF
TGTGCCAGCAGCGGGACGAGATATCAGCCCCAGCATTTT
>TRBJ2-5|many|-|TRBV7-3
CASSLTAGSETQYF
TGTGCCAGCAGCTTAACCGCCGGGTCGGAGACCCAGTACTTC
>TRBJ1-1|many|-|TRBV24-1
CATRNGGGTEAFF
TGTGCCACCAGGAATGGGGGGGGCACTGAAGCTTTCTTT
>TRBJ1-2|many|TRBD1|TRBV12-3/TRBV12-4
CASSFTGGNYGYTF
TGTGCCAGCAGTTTTACAGGGGGCAACTATGGCTACACCTTC
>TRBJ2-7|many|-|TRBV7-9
CASSLQSEQYF
TGTGCCAGCAGCCTACAGAGCGAGCAGTACTTC
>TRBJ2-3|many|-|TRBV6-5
CASSPWTSTDTQYF
TGTGCCAGCAGCCCATGGACTAGCACAGATACGCAGTATTTT
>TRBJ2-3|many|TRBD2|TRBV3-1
CASSQESGDYLPDTQYF
TGTGCCAGCAGCCAAGAATCTGGGGACTACCTTCCGGATACGCAGTATTTT
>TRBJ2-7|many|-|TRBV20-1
CSARSTDSTYEQYF
TGCAGTGCTAGATCGACCGACAGCACCTACGAGCAGTACTTC
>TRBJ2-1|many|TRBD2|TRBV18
CASSPPLAGAVPEQFF
TGTGCCAGCTCACCTCCCCTAGCGGGGGCGGTTCCTGAGCAGTTCTTC
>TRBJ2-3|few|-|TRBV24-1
CATRGIGTDTQYF
TGTGCCACCCGGGGAATCGGCACAGATACGCAGTATTTT
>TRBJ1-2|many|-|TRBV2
CATRAMYGYTF
TGTGCTACCCGTGCGATGTACGGCTACACCTTC
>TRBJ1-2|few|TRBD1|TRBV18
CASSGTESPYGYTF
TGTGCCAGCTCAGGGACAGAGTCCCCCTATGGCTACACCTTC
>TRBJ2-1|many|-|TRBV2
CARVSSGYNEQFF
TGTGCCAGGGTCAGTTCGGGATACAATGAGCAGTTCTTC
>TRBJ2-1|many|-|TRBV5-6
CASSRYNEQFF
TGTGCCAGCAGCCGGTACAATGAGCAGTTCTTC
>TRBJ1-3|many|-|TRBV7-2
CASSLSGIGNTIYF
TGTGCCAGCAGCTTAAGCGGAATCGGAAACACCATATATTTT
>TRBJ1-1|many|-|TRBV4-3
CASSQVYGTVIGNTEAFF
TGCGCCAGCAGCCAAGTTTACGGGACGGTTATAGGGAACACTGAAGCTTTCTTT
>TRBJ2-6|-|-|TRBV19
CASRTSGHGTGANVLTF
TGTGCCAGTAGAACTTCGGGACATGGAACTGGGGCCAACGTCCTGACTTTC
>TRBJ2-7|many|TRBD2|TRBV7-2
CASSLDSSGGIYEQYF
TGTGCCAGCAGCTTAGATTCTAGCGGGGGGATCTACGAGCAGTACTTC
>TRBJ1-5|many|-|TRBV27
CASSWTRGPSNQPQHF
TGTGCCAGCAGTTGGACCAGGGGTCCGAGCAATCAGCCCCAGCATTTT
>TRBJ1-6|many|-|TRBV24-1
CAPRGGQDNSPLHF
TGTGCCCCCCGGGGGGGACAAGATAATTCACCCCTCCACTTT
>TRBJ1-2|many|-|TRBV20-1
CSAREDSQGGYTF
TGCAGTGCTAGAGAAGACAGTCAGGGCGGCTACACCTTC
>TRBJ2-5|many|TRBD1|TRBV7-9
CASSQTGGPGETQYF
TGTGCCAGCAGCCAAACAGGGGGGCCAGGGGAGACCCAGTACTTC
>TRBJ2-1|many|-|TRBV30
CAWTPRGSYNEQFF
TGTGCCTGGACCCCCCGGGGTTCCTACAATGAGCAGTTCTTC
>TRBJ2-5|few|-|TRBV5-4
CASSSTPRSGETQYF
TGTGCCAGCAGCAGTACACCCAGGAGTGGAGAGACCCAGTACTTC
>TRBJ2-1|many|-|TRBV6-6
CASSYKTSFPYNEQFF
TGTGCCAGCAGTTACAAAACTAGTTTTCCCTACAATGAGCAGTTCTTC
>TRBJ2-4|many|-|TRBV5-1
CASSLGHPLAKNIQYF
TGCGCCAGCAGCTTGGGACACCCCTTAGCCAAAAACATTCAGTACTTC
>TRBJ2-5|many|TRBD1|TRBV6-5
CASRLRRDRGPETQYF
TGTGCCAGCAGGCTCCGACGGGACAGGGGGCCTGAGACCCAGTACTTC
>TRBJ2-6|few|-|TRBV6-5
CASTPAGSGANVLTF
TGTGCCAGCACCCCGGCGGGCTCTGGGGCCAACGTCCTGACTTTC
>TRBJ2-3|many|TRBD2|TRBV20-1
CSGFLAATDTQYF
TGCAGTGGATTCCTAGCGGCCACAGATACGCAGTATTTT
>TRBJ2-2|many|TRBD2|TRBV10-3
CAAGREGTGELFF
TGTGCCGCAGGGAGGGAAGGAACCGGGGAGCTGTTTTTT
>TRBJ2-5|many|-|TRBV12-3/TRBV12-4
CASSFAGETQYF
TGTGCCAGCAGTTTTGCAGGGGAGACCCAGTACTTC
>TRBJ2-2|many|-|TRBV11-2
CASSSYSGGGGTGELFF
TGTGCCAGCAGCTCGTACTCAGGGGGGGGAGGAACCGGGGAGCTGTTTTTT
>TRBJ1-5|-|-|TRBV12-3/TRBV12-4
CASSPGSRGLSNQPQHF
TGTGCCAGCAGTCCGGGGTCTCGGGGTCTAAGCAATCAGCCCCAGCATTTT
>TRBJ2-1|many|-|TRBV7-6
CASSLMLDGDEQFF
TGTGCCAGCAGCTTAATGCTTGACGGCGATGAGCAGTTCTTC
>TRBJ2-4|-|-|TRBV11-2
CASSTGLQGKLNIQYF
TGTGCCAGCAGCACCGGCCTTCAGGGAAAATTAAACATTCAGTACTTC
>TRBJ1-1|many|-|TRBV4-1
CASSQVPRRGEAFF
TGCGCCAGCAGCCAAGTCCCCCGCCGAGGTGAAGCTTTCTTT
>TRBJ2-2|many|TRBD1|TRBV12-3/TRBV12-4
CASSPGQVYTGELFF
TGTGCCAGCAGTCCGGGACAGGTTTACACCGGGGAGCTGTTTTTT
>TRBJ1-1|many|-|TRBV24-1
CALRGGTEAFF
TGTGCTTTACGAGGGGGCACTGAAGCTTTCTTT
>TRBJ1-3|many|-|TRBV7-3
CASSGNTIYF
TGTGCCAGCTCTGGAAACACCATATATTTT
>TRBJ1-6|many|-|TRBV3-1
CASSQMTGNSPLHF
TGTGCCAGCAGCCAAATGACGGGTAATTCACCCCTCCACTTT
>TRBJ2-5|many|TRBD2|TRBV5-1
CASSLGLAGGPGQETQYF
TGCGCCAGCAGCTTAGGACTAGCGGGGGGGCCAGGACAAGAGACCCAGTACTTC
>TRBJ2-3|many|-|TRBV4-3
CASSQEGGAQYF
TGCGCCAGCAGCCAAGAGGGAGGTGCGCAGTATTTT
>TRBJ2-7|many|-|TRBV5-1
CASSPQNSYEQYF
TGCGCCAGCAGCCCCCAAAACTCCTACGAGCAGTACTTC
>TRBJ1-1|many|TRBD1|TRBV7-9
CASSLVGTGAGNTEAFF
TGTGCCAGCAGCTTAGTGGGCACAGGGGCCGGGAACACTGAAGCTTTCTTT
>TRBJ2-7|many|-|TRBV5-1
CASRRLDSYEQYF
TGCGCCAGCAGGAGGCTGGACAGCTACGAGCAGTACTTC
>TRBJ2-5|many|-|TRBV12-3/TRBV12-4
CASSFSWPPGRTQETQYF
TGTGCCAGCAGTTTTTCGTGGCCGCCAGGCCGAACCCAAGAGACCCAGTACTTC
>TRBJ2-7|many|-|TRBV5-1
CASSPSSFNYEQYF
TGCGCCAGCAGCCCGAGTAGTTTCAACTACGAGCAGTACTTC
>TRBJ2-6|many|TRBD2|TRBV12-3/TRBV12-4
CASSLRGGSISGANVLTF
TGTGCCAGCAGTTTGCGGGGGGGGTCGATCTCTGGGGCCAACGTCCTGACTTTC
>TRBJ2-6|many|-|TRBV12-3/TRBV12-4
CASSDRSSGANVLTF
TGTGCCAGCAGCGACAGGTCCTCTGGGGCCAACGTCCTGACTTTC
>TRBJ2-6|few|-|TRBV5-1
CASNGGGANVLTF
TGCGCCAGCAATGGTGGCGGGGCCAACGTCCTGACTTTC
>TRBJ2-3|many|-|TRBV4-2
CASSHYEHSDTQYF
TGTGCCAGCAGCCACTACGAGCACTCAGATACGCAGTATTTT
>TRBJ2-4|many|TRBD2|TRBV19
CASRRLAGDIQYF
TGTGCCAGTAGGCGACTAGCGGGGGACATTCAGTACTTC
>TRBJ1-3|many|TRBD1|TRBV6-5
CASSYGQGVTTIYF
TGTGCCAGCAGTTACGGGCAGGGGGTTACCACCATATATTTT
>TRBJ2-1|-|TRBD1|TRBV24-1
CATSDPGTGDEQFF
TGTGCCACCAGTGATCCCGGGACAGGAGATGAGCAGTTCTTC
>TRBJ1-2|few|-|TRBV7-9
CASSLVASGGYTF
TGTGCCAGCAGCTTAGTGGCCAGTGGTGGCTACACCTTC
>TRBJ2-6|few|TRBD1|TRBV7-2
CASSSRTGGLDVLTF
TGTGCCAGCAGCTCGCGGACAGGGGGGCTTGACGTCCTGACTTTC
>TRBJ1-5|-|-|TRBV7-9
CASSLANSNQPQHF
TGTGCCAGCAGCTTAGCAAATAGCAATCAGCCCCAGCATTTT
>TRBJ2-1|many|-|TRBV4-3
CASSQAPGGEQFF
TGCGCCAGCAGCCAAGCCCCAGGTGGTGAGCAGTTCTTC